These 22 T cell receptor beta chains were all obtained from the same sample, sequenced in a study of T cells after yellow fever vaccination. TCRdb reprocessed the 5' RACE reads with MiXCR, giving one entry per CDR3 protein. Of about 74,000 distinct CDR3 sequences listed, 7.1% are singletons. Source: CD8+ T cells sorted from PBMCs, taken 5 days after the first yellow fever vaccination. The receptors were sampled from a man aged 18 to 30 who received the YFV17D yellow fever vaccine.

The genes are TRBV28 and TRBJ1-5; 7 nucleotides align to TRBD1. The V and J ends lost 5 bases and 7 bases, in that order; junction bases with no gene match: 14. CDR1 MDHEN and CDR2 SYDVKM come from the germline V gene. The CDR3 is 16 residues long. CDR3 protein: CASSGTGTVDMQPQHF. The CDR3 DNA reads TGTGCCAGCAGTGGTACCGGGACAGTGGACATGCAGCCCCAGCATTTT. Combining the CDR3 with reference TRBV28 and TRBJ1-5 gives the whole variable domain DVKVTQSSRYLVKRTGEKVFLECVQDMDHENMFWYRQDPGLGLRLIYFSYDVKMKEKGDIPEGYSVSREKKERFSLILESASTNQTSMYLCASSGTGTVDMQPQHFGDGTRLSIL.

This clonotype was counted between two and nine times. The gene calls are TRBV11-2 and TRBJ1-3, with D tentatively TRBD1 (5 bases). Looked up from germline, CDR1 is SGHAT and CDR2 is FQNNGV. Trimming took off 5 bases at V and 0 bases at J, with 8 bases between the two ends. The CDR3 covers 14 residues. The CDR3 reads CASSATVSGNTIYF. The DNA for the CDR3 is TGTGCCAGCAGCGCGACAGTCTCTGGAAACACCATATATTTT.

The rearrangement uses TRBV7-9 and TRBJ2-6; D is unresolved. There are 15 residues in the CDR3. Trimming removed 3 bases at V and 0 bases at J, with 6 bases between. CDR1 is SEHNR, CDR2 FQNEAQ, per germline (reference sequence). CDR3 nucleotide sequence: TGTGCCAGCAGCTTCGTCACCTCTGGGGCCAACGTCCTGACTTTC. It codes for CASSFVTSGANVLTF.

The chain uses TRBV27 and TRBJ1-5; 7 bases are shared with TRBD1. The CDR3 has 14 residues. CDR1 and CDR2 (germline): MNHEY, SMNVEV (reference sequence). J lost 5 bases, V lost 6 bases, and 7 bases had no gene match. CDR3 loop: CASRRQGSDQPQHF. CDR3 bases: TGTGCCAGCAGGCGACAGGGATCGGATCAGCCCCAGCATTTT.

This clonotype was counted many times. The chain recombines TRBV6-5 with TRBJ1-2, with 8 positions matching TRBD1. Germline V gene lookup returns CDR1 MNHEY and CDR2 SVGAGI. The V segment lost 7 bases and the J segment 2 bases; nucleotides outside the gene matches: 3. The CDR3 is 13 residues long. CDR3 nucleotide sequence: TGTGCCAGCACCAGGGGGCCGAACTATGGCTACACCTTC. Residues: CASTRGPNYGYTF.

This clonotype was found a few times. The genes are TRBV3-1 and TRBJ1-1; no firm D call. V was clipped by 0 bases and J by 1 base, with 6 bases between them. The germline V gene encodes CDR1 LGHDT and CDR2 YNNKEL (reference sequence). This CDR3 spans 14 amino acids. CDR3 sequence reads: CASSQEPENTEAFF. In DNA form, the CDR3 reads TGTGCCAGCAGCCAAGAGCCGGAGAACACTGAAGCTTTCTTT.

This clonotype has at least ten counts. The chain carries TRBV27 and TRBJ2-7; possibly TRBD2 for D (6 bases). V lost 2 bases, J lost 3 bases, and 11 bases lay in between. CDR1 and CDR2 (germline): MNHEY, SMNVEV (reference sequence). The length of the CDR3 is 14 residues. DNA of the CDR3: TGTGCCAGCAGTTTAGGAGGGGCCGACTACGAGCAGTACTTC. Protein sequence: CASSLGGADYEQYF.

This clonotype appeared a few times. The gene calls are TRBV12-3 or TRBV12-4 and TRBJ2-2; 8 nucleotides match TRBD1. V lost 4 bases to trimming and J lost 4 bases; unmatched junction nucleotides: 5. This CDR3 spans 15 amino acids. This chain's CDR3 is CASSSTGAGTGELFF. The CDR3, as DNA: TGTGCCAGCAGTTCGACAGGGGCGGGCACCGGGGAGCTGTTTTTT.

This clonotype was counted between two and nine times. CDR3 residues: CASSHEGSSYEQYF. The CDR3 region has the DNA TGCGCCAGCAGCCACGAAGGGAGTTCCTACGAGCAGTACTTC. The chain carries TRBV4-1 and TRBJ2-7, with D tentatively TRBD2 (5 bases). V lost 3 bases and J lost 1, with 10 bases in between. The germline V gene encodes CDR1 MGHRA and CDR2 YSYEKL. The CDR3 spans 14 residues.

In its sample, this clonotype was seen many times. The rearrangement links TRBV9 to TRBJ1-1, with a weak D call TRBD1 (5 bases). Trimming pared 0 bases from V and 5 bases from J, leaving 14 bases between. Germline-derived CDR1 and CDR2 are SGDLS and YYNGEE. This CDR3 comprises 15 residues. CDR3 in amino acids: CASSVGSGSKTEAFF. The CDR3 nucleotides read TGTGCCAGCAGCGTAGGTTCAGGGTCAAAAACTGAAGCTTTCTTT.

This clonotype was seen a handful of times. The chain carries TRBV25-1 and TRBJ1-6; D call uncertain. V was clipped by 4 bases and J by 4 bases, with 11 bases between them. The germline gives CDR1 MGHDK, CDR2 SYGVNS. CDR3 length: 15 residues. CDR3 residues: CASSAPEEYNSPLHF. The CDR3, as DNA: TGTGCCAGCAGTGCTCCCGAGGAGTATAATTCACCCCTCCACTTT. Full variable domain (rest looked up from reference TRBV25-1 and TRBJ1-6): EADIYQTPRYLVIGTGKKITLECSQTMGHDKMYWYQQDPGMELHLIHYSYGVNSTEKGDLSSESTVSRIRTEHFPLTLESARPSHTSQYLCASSAPEEYNSPLHFGNGTRLTVT.

This clonotype was counted at least ten times. The chain recombines TRBV12-3 or TRBV12-4 with TRBJ2-1; D possibly matches TRBD1 or TRBD2 (7 bases each). Trimming took off 4 bases at V and 4 bases at J, with 14 bases between the two ends. The CDR3 extends over 15 amino acids. In DNA, the CDR3 is TGTGCCAGCAGTTCAGGGGGGGCCATTTACAATGAGCAGTTCTTC. Residues: CASSSGGAIYNEQFF.

This clonotype was observed many times. Here the CDR3 DNA reads TGCAGCGTTGATATACCGGAAAAACAGGGGATAGATGAGCAGTTCTTC. Its protein is CSVDIPEKQGIDEQFF. V and J are TRBV29-1 and TRBJ2-1; 7 bases line up with TRBD1. The CDR3 has 16 residues. J lost 8 bases, V lost 3 bases, and 16 bases had no gene match. The germline gives CDR1 SQVTM, CDR2 ANQGSEA.

This clonotype was detected many times. CDR3 nucleotides: TGCGCCAGCAGCATCAGAAGTCAGGGTATAGGCACAGATACGCAGTATTTT. Encoded protein: CASSIRSQGIGTDTQYF. The chain couples TRBV4-1 to TRBJ2-3; possibly TRBD1 for D (5 bases). Deletions cut 5 bases from V and 1 base from J, with 19 bases between. The CDR3 extends over 17 amino acids. CDR1 and CDR2 (germline): MGHRA, YSYEKL.

The table lists this clonotype with many counts. CDR3: CATSESGTDYGYTF. For the CDR3, the DNA is TGTGCCACCAGTGAATCCGGGACCGACTATGGCTACACCTTC. The V and J genes are TRBV24-1 and TRBJ1-2; D may be TRBD1 (5 bases). V was cut by 4 bases and J by 3 bases, with 11 bases left in between. The CDR3 consists of 14 residues. In germline, CDR1 is KGHDR, CDR2 SFDVKD.

Regarding this clonotype: It may be a read error: a sequence one base away is much more abundant. This rearrangement joins TRBV12-3 or TRBV12-4 to TRBJ2-3; maybe TRBD1 (6 bases). The CDR3 is made up of 16 amino acids. The CDR3 loop is CGSSLGAGEWVDTQYF. In nucleotides, the CDR3 is TGTGGCAGCAGCCTCGGGGCAGGGGAGTGGGTGGATACGCAGTATTTT.

This clonotype has more than one count but fewer than ten. The genes are TRBV4-1 and TRBJ1-1; D remains ambiguous. V was cut by 4 bases and J by 7 bases, with 13 bases left in between. In germline, CDR1 is MGHRA, CDR2 YSYEKL. The CDR3 totals 13 residues. The CDR3 coding sequence is TGCGCCAGCAGCCGCCACTTGGGAGGTGAAGCTTTCTTT. Amino acid sequence: CASSRHLGGEAFF.

In this sample, this clonotype turned up many times. V and J are TRBV4-3 and TRBJ2-1, with 11 bases lining up with TRBD2. Germline values: CDR1 LGHNA, CDR2 YSLEER. J gave up 3 bases and V 4 bases, and 2 bases lay outside the gene matches. The CDR3 runs to 15 residues. CDR3 in DNA: TGCGCCAGCAGCCCCGGGACTAGCGGCTACAATGAGCAGTTCTTC. Translating it yields CASSPGTSGYNEQFF.

This clonotype has only a few counts. This chain uses TRBV29-1 with TRBJ2-1, with unresolved D. The V and J ends lost 3 bases and 0 bases respectively, with 9 bases between them. Germline CDR1 reads SQVTM; CDR2 reads ANQGSEA. The CDR3 contains 14 residues. CDR3 nucleotides: TGCAGCGTTGACCGGCAGAACTCCTACAATGAGCAGTTCTTC. Protein product: CSVDRQNSYNEQFF.

There are many counts of this clonotype. This chain joins TRBV18 and TRBJ2-7; 7 nucleotides agree with TRBD2. Unmatched junction bases numbered 9, after V lost 6 bases and J lost 4 bases. CDR1 is KGHSH and CDR2 is LQKENI in the germline V gene. The CDR3 is 14 amino acids. CDR3 in amino acids: CASSDRGDSYEQYV. The CDR3 DNA reads as TGTGCCAGCTCGGATCGGGGGGACTCTTACGAGCAGTACGTC.

This clonotype was detected only a few times. The rearrangement uses TRBV27 and TRBJ2-5; TRBD1 aligns across 7 bases. The germline CDR1 and CDR2 sequences are MNHEY and SMNVEV (reference sequence). The J segment lost 2 bases and the V segment lost 2 bases, leaving 2 bases of the junction unmatched. This CDR3 is built from 14 residues. As DNA, the CDR3 is TGTGCCAGCAGTTTAACGGACAGGCAAGAGACCCAGTACTTC. Protein sequence: CASSLTDRQETQYF.

The table lists this clonotype with a few counts. The chain recombines TRBV12-3 or TRBV12-4 with TRBJ2-7; no clear D. The CDR3 runs to 11 residues. Deletions cut 5 bases from V and 7 bases from J, with 9 bases between. The chain's CDR3 is CASSRRREQYF. The CDR3 DNA reads as TGTGCCAGCAGTCGAAGAAGGGAGCAGTACTTC.